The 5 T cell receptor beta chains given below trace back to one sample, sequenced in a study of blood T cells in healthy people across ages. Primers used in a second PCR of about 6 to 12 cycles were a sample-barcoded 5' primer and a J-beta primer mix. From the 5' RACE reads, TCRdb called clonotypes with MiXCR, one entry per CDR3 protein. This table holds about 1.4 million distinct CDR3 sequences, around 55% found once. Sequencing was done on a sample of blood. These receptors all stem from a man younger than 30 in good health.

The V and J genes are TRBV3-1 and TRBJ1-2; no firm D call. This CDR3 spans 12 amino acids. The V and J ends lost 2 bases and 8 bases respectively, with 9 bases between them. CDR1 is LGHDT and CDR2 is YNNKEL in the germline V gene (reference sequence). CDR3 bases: TGTGCCAGCAGCCAAACCCAAACCGGCTACACCTTC. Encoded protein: CASSQTQTGYTF.

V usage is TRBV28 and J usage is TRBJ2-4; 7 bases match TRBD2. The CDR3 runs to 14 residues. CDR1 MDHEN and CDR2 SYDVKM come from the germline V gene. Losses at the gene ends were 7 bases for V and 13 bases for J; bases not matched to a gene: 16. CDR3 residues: CASTLFLPGREQYF. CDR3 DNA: TGTGCCAGCACCCTCTTTCTTCCGGGGAGGGAGCAGTACTTC.

CDR3 DNA sequence: TGTGCCACCAGTGATTCGGCAGGGGATGTTAAAGATACGCAGTATTTT. It translates to CATSDSAGDVKDTQYF. The V gene is TRBV24-1, the J gene TRBJ2-3; TRBD1 might be the D (6 bases). Deletions cut 2 bases from V and 5 bases from J, with 16 bases between. Germline CDR1 reads KGHDR; CDR2 reads SFDVKD. This CDR3 contains 16 residues.

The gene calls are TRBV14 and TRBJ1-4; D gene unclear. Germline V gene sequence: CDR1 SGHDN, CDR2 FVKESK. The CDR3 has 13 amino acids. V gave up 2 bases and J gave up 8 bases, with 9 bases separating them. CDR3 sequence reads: CASSQRRLEKLFF. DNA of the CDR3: TGTGCCAGCAGCCAAAGACGCCTGGAAAAACTGTTTTTT.

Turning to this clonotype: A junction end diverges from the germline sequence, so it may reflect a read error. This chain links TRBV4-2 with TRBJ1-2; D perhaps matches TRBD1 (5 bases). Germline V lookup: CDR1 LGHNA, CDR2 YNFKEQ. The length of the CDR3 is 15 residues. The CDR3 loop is CASSQEGVEEDGYTF. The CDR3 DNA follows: TGTGCCAGCAGCCAAGAGGGGGTCGAGGAGGATGGTTACACCTTC.